This TCR beta chain was sequenced in a study of cytomegalovirus exposure and HLA in healthy donors. Regarding the study as a whole: The authors later found most CMV-associated TCR beta chains appeared HLA-restricted.

PCR amplification relied on 60 Vbeta primers (plus 13 Jbeta primers). Libraries were prepared by immunoSEQ multiplex PCR; TCRdb keeps only in-frame clonotypes and omits some of them. Of roughly 100,000 clones detected, nearly 85% appear once; the ten largest clones hold over 5%. With regard to this clone: Antigen specificity is unknown.

The length of the CDR3 is 20 residues. Germline CDR1 SGHNT, CDR2 YYREEE (reference sequence). V lost 4 bases to trimming and J lost 0 bases, with 26 bases between them. The gene calls are TRBV5-4 and TRBJ2-1; weak D call: TRBD1 (6 bases). The TCR sequence derives from a man aged 18-30 years in good health and CMV-seronegative. The source material was PBMCs. The CDR3 loop reads CASSPPQTGNLPFSYNEQFF. The CDR3 nucleotides are TGTGCCAGCAGCCCTCCCCAGACAGGAAATCTCCCCTTCTCCTACAATGAGCAGTTCTTC.